A selection of T cell receptor beta chains follows, all from one sample in a study of CD8 T cells in ankylosing spondylitis. TCRdb passed the 5' RACE reads through MiXCR, listing each CDR3 protein once. The repertoire includes about 150,000 distinct CDR3 sequences, under 35% of them detected once, and 6% sits in the top ten. The sample comprised synovial fluid, either unsorted or a sorted T cell fraction (not recorded which). Receptors were obtained from a male donor with ankylosing spondylitis. Both conserved end residues are part of each CDR3. The order of the fields is clone size, J gene, V gene, CDR3 protein. A row's size may be missing; if present it is once, few, many or a size class.

size: -
J: TRBJ2-7
V: TRBV7-3
CDR3: CASSLKAGLSYEQYF

size: -
J: TRBJ1-4
V: TRBV12-3/TRBV12-4
CDR3: CASSRPGGGDEKLFF

size: once
J: TRBJ2-7
V: TRBV27
CDR3: CASSFQWQVANTYEQYF

size: -
J: TRBJ2-5
V: TRBV28
CDR3: CASSLAGVVPETQYF

size: few
J: TRBJ1-1
V: TRBV28
CDR3: CASSFSQNTEAFF

size: few
J: TRBJ1-5
V: TRBV29-1
CDR3: CSVYPPDQPQHF

size: few
J: TRBJ2-4
V: TRBV3-1
CDR3: CASSQSAGPNIQYF

size: many
J: TRBJ2-7
V: TRBV5-1
CDR3: CASSLRGNTGLLPYEQYF

size: -
J: TRBJ2-1
V: TRBV10-3
CDR3: CAISRSNGGEQFF

size: -
J: TRBJ1-1
V: TRBV12-3/TRBV12-4
CDR3: CASSLAGVAGTEAFF

size: -
J: TRBJ2-7
V: TRBV7-9
CDR3: CASSLGGDEQYF

size: few
J: TRBJ1-2
V: TRBV20-1
CDR3: CSASKTGGELRGYTF

size: few
J: TRBJ2-1
V: TRBV7-9
CDR3: CASSPGSSYNEQFF

size: -
J: TRBJ2-1
V: TRBV29-1
CDR3: CSVGQGIGNEQFF

size: -
J: TRBJ2-3
V: TRBV20-1
CDR3: CSARVLGAGTDTQYF

size: many
J: TRBJ2-7
V: TRBV6-2/TRBV6-3
CDR3: CASSYENEGGYEQYF

size: -
J: TRBJ2-4
V: TRBV27
CDR3: CASSLTLKGGAKNIQYF

size: -
J: TRBJ1-1
V: TRBV20-1
CDR3: CSGTLDTEAFF

size: many
J: TRBJ2-1
V: TRBV5-1
CDR3: CASSVGFRTGGSHNEQFF

size: -
J: TRBJ2-1
V: TRBV6-1
CDR3: CASSRGSGNEQFF

size: -
J: TRBJ1-2
V: TRBV20-1
CDR3: CSARSDRDGYTF

size: few
J: TRBJ2-7
V: TRBV29-1
CDR3: CSVALALSYEQYF

size: -
J: TRBJ2-3
V: TRBV30
CDR3: CAVGGVTQYF

size: -
J: TRBJ2-3
V: TRBV7-9
CDR3: CASSLAGSLGSDTQYF

size: few
J: TRBJ1-6
V: TRBV2
CDR3: CASSGSRNSPLHF

size: many
J: TRBJ2-1
V: TRBV7-2
CDR3: CASSPGTRVYNEQFF

size: few
J: TRBJ1-3
V: TRBV27
CDR3: CASSSLGGGSGNTIYF

size: -
J: TRBJ2-3
V: TRBV20-1
CDR3: CSASGPRTDTQYF

size: few
J: TRBJ2-7
V: TRBV28
CDR3: CASSLGGTGDNEQYF

size: few
J: TRBJ2-5
V: TRBV27
CDR3: CASSPPITKETQYF

size: few
J: TRBJ2-3
V: TRBV28
CDR3: CASRTGTGVMNTQYF

size: few
J: TRBJ1-5
V: TRBV2
CDR3: CASSAGGSFQPQHF

size: -
J: TRBJ1-2
V: TRBV10-2
CDR3: CASSAQDYGYTF

size: -
J: TRBJ2-2
V: TRBV7-7
CDR3: CASSLNVGSGELFF

size: few
J: TRBJ2-7
V: TRBV28
CDR3: CASRRLGETYEQYF

size: -
J: TRBJ2-3
V: TRBV11-1
CDR3: CASSPTYSTDTQYF

size: many
J: TRBJ2-3
V: TRBV5-1
CDR3: CASRPRQGRNQDTQYF